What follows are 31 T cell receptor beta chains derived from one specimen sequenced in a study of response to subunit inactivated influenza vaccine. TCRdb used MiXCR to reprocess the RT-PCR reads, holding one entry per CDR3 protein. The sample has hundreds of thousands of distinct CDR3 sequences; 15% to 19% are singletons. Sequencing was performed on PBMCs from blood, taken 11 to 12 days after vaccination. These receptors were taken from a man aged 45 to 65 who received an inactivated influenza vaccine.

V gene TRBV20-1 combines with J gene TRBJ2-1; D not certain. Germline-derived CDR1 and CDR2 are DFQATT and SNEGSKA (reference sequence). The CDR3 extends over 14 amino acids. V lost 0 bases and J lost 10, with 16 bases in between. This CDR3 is CSARDWGRWKEQFF. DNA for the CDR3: TGCAGTGCTAGAGATTGGGGTAGATGGAAGGAGCAGTTCTTC.

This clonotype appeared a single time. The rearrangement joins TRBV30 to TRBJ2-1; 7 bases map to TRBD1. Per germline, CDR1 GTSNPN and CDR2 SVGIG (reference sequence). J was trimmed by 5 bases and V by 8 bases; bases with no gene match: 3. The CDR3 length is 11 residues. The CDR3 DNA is TGTGCCAGAGGACAGGACAATGAGCAGTTCTTC. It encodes CARGQDNEQFF.

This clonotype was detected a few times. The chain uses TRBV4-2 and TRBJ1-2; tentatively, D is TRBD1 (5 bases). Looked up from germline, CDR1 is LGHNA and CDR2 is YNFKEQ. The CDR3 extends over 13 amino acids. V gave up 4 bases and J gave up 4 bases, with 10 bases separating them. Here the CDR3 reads CASSPGLGYGYTF. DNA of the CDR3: TGTGCCAGCAGCCCGGGACTAGGCTATGGCTACACCTTC.

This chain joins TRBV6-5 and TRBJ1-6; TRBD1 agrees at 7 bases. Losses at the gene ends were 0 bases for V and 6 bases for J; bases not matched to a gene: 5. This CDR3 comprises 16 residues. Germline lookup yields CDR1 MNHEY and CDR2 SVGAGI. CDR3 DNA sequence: TGTGCCAGCAGTTACTCTCTGGGACAGATTAATTCACCCCTCCACTTT. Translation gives CASSYSLGQINSPLHF.

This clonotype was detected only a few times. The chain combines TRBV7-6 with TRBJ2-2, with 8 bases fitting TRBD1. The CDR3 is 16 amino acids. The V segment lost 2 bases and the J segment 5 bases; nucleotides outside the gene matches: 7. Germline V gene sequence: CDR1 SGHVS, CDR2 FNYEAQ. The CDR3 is CASSLPAGGWTGELFF. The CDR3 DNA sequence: TGTGCCAGCAGCTTACCGGCAGGGGGCTGGACCGGGGAGCTGTTTTTT.

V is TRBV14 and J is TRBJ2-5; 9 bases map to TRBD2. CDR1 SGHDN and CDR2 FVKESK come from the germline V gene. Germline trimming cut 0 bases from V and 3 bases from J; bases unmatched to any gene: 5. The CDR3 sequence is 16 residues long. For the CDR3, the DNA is TGTGCCAGCAGCCAAGAATCTAGCGGGGTAAAAGAGACCCAGTACTTC. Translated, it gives CASSQESSGVKETQYF.

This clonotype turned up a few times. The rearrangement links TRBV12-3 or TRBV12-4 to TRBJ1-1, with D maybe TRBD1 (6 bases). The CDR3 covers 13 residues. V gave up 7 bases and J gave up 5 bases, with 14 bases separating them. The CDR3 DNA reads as TGTGCCAGCATGCCGACAGGTATGACTGAAGCTTTCTTT. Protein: CASMPTGMTEAFF.

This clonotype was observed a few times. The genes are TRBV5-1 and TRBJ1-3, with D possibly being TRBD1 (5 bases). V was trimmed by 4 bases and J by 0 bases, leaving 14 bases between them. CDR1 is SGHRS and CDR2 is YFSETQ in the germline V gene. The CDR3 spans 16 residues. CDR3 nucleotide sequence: TGCGCCAGCAGCAACACAGGACTCAGCTCTGGAAACACCATATATTTT. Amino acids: CASSNTGLSSGNTIYF.

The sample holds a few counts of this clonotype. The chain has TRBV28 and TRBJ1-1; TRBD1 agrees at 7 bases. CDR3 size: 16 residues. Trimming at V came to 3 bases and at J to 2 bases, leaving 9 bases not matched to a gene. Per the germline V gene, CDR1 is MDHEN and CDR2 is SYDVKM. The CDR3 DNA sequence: TGTGCCAGCAGTTTGCCGGGGGACAGTGATAACACTGAAGCTTTCTTT. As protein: CASSLPGDSDNTEAFF.

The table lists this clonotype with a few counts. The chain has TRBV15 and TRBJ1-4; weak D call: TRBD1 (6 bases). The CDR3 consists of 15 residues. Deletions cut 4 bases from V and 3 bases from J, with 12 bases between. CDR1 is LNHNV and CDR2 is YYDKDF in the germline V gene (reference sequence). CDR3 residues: CATSTGGASNEKLFF. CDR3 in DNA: TGTGCCACCAGCACTGGGGGGGCCTCTAATGAAAAACTGTTTTTT.

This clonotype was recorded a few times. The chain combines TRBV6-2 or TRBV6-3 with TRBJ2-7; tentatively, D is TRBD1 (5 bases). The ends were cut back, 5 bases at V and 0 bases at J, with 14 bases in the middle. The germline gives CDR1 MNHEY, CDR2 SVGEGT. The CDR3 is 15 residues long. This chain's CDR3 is CASSPDSKPSYEQYF. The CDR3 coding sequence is TGTGCCAGCAGTCCCGACAGCAAACCCTCCTACGAGCAGTACTTC.

In DNA form, the CDR3 reads TGTGCCAGCAGCCCTCAACCCCAAGAGACCCAGTACTTC. This gives the protein CASSPQPQETQYF. This chain uses TRBV7-2 with TRBJ2-5; D is undetermined. CDR1 and CDR2 from the germline V gene are SGHTA and FQGNSA. The V gene lost 5 bases and the J gene lost 1 base, with 8 bases spanning the gap. The CDR3 has 13 residues.

The CDR3 loop reads CASSEGLGEELFF. DNA of the CDR3: TGTGCCAGCAGTGAAGGGCTTGGCGAGGAGCTGTTTTTT. The chain links TRBV6-1 to TRBJ2-2; no firm D call. V lost 1 base and J 10 bases, leaving 10 bases between the germline ends. CDR3 length equals 13 residues. CDR1 and CDR2 (germline): MNHNS, SASEGT.

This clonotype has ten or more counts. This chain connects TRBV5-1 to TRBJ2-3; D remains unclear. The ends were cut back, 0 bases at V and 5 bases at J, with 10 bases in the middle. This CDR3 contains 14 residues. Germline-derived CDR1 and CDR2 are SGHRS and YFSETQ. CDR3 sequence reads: CASSLGNSEDTQYF. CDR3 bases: TGCGCCAGCAGCTTGGGGAATTCAGAAGATACGCAGTATTTT.

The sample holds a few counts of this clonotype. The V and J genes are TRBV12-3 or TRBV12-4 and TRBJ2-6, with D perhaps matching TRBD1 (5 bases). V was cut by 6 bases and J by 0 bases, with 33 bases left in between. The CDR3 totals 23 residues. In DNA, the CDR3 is TGTGCCAGCAGCTTTAAAGCCAACAGGTTTAGAATTACCCTGAGCTCTGGGGCCAACGTCCTGACTTTC. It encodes CASSFKANRFRITLSSGANVLTF.

The CDR3 DNA is TGTGCCAGCAGCCCCATGGCAGCACCCAAAGCTTTCTTT. Its protein product is CASSPMAAPKAFF. This chain links TRBV7-2 with TRBJ1-1; no definite D call. The CDR3 covers 13 residues. Trimming took 5 bases from V and 9 from J, leaving 16 bases between them. CDR1 is SGHTA and CDR2 is FQGNSA in the germline V gene.

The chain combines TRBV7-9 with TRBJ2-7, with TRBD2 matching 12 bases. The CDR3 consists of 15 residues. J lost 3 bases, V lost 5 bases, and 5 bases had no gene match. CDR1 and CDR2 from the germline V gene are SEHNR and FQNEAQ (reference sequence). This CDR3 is CASSPTSGRYYEQYF. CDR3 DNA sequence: TGTGCCAGCAGCCCTACTAGCGGGAGGTACTACGAGCAGTACTTC.

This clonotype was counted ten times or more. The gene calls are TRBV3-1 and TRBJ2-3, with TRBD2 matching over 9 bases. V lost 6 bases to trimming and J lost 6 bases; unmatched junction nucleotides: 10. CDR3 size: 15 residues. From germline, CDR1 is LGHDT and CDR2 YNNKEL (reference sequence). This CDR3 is CASSPKGTSSDTQYF. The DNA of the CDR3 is TGTGCCAGCAGTCCGAAGGGGACTAGCTCGGATACGCAGTATTTT.

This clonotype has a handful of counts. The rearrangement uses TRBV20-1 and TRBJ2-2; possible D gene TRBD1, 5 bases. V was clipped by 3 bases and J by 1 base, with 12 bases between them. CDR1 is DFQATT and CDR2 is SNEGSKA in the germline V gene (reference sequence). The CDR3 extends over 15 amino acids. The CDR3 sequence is CSASSARVNTGELFF. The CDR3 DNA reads TGCAGTGCTAGCTCGGCCAGGGTGAACACCGGGGAGCTGTTTTTT.

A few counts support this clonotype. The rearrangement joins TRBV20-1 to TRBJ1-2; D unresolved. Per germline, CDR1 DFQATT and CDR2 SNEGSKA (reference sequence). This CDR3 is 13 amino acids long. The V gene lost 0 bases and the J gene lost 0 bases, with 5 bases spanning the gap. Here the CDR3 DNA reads TGCAGTGCTAGAGAAACGTCTAACTATGGCTACACCTTC. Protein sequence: CSARETSNYGYTF.

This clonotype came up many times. The CDR3 reads CSAPRSGPGEAFF. The CDR3 DNA reads as TGCAGTGCTCCACGGTCGGGTCCGGGTGAAGCTTTCTTT. The chain employs TRBV20-1 and TRBJ1-1; no clear D. The CDR3 is made up of 13 amino acids. CDR1 and CDR2 (germline): DFQATT, SNEGSKA (reference sequence). With 5 bases removed from V and 7 bases from J, the gap between germline ends came to 17 bases.

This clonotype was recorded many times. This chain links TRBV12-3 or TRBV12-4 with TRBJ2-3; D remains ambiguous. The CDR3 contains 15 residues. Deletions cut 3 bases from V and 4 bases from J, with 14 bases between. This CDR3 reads CASSLGHPSADTQYF. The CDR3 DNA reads TGTGCCAGCAGTTTGGGCCATCCGAGCGCAGATACGCAGTATTTT.

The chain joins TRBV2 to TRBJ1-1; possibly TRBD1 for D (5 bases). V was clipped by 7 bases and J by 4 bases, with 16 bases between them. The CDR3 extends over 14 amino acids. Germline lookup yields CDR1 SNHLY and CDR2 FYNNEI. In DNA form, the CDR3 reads TGTGCCAGCAACGGGGACCGGGGGGTCACTGAAGCTTTCTTT. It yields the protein CASNGDRGVTEAFF.

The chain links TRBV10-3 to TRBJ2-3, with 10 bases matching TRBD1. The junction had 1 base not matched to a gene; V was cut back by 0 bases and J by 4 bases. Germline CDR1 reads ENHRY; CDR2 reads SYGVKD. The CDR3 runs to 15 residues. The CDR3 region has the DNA TGTGCCATCAGTGAGTCAGGGACAGGGGCAGATACGCAGTATTTT. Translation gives CAISESGTGADTQYF.

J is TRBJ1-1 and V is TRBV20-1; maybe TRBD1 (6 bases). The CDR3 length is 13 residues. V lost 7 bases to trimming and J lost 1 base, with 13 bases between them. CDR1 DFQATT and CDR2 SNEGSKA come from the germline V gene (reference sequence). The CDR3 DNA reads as TGCAGTGTTGCACAGGGAGGGAACACTGAAGCTTTCTTT. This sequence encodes CSVAQGGNTEAFF.

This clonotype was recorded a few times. The CDR3 protein is CASSQLDPMGQETQYF. The CDR3 nucleotides read TGTGCCAGCAGCCAACTAGACCCCATGGGGCAAGAGACCCAGTACTTC. V is TRBV7-9 and J is TRBJ2-5, with D perhaps TRBD2 (5 bases). V lost 5 bases to trimming and J lost 2 bases, with 18 bases between them. CDR1 SEHNR and CDR2 FQNEAQ come from the germline V gene (reference sequence). The CDR3 spans 16 residues.

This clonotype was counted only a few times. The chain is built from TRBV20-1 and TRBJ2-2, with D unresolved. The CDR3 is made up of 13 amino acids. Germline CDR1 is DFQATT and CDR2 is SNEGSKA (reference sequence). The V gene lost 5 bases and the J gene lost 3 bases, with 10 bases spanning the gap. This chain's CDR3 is CSARLDDTGELFF. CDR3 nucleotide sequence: TGCAGTGCTCGCCTCGACGACACCGGGGAGCTGTTTTTT.

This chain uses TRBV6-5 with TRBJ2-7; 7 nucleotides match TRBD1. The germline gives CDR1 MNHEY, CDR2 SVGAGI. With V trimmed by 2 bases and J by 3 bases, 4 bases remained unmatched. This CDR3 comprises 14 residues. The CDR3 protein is CASSYDRVGYEQYF. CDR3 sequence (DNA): TGTGCCAGCAGTTACGACAGGGTGGGCTACGAGCAGTACTTC.

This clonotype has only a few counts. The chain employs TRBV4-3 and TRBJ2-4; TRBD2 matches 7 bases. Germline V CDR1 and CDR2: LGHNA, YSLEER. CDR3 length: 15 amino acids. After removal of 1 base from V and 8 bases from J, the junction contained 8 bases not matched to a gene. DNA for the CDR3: TGCGCCAGCAGCCAAGGACACCCTCGGGGGGACATTCAGTACTTC. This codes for CASSQGHPRGDIQYF.

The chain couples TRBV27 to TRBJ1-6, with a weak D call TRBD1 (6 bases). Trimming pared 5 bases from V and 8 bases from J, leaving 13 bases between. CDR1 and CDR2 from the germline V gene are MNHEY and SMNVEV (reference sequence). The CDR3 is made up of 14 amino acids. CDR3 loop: CASSTGSEYSPLHF. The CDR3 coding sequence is TGTGCCAGCAGTACAGGGTCGGAGTATTCACCCCTCCACTTT.

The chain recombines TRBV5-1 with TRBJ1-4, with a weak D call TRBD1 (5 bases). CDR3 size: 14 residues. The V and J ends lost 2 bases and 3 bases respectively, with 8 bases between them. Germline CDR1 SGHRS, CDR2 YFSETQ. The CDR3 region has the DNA TGCGCCAGCAGCTTAAGGGGCCCTAATGAAAAACTGTTTTTT. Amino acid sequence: CASSLRGPNEKLFF. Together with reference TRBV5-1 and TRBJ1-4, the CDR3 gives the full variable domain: KAGVTQTPRYLIKTRGQQVTLSCSPISGHRSVSWYQQTPGQGLQFLFEYFSETQRNKGNFPGRFSGRQFSNSRSEMNVSTLELGDSALYLCASSLRGPNEKLFFGSGTQLSVL.